A selection of T cell receptor beta chains follows, all from one sample in a study of cytomegalovirus exposure and HLA in healthy donors. Here immunoSEQ multiplex PCR was the method, and the copy in TCRdb shows in-frame clones only, minus some. The data contain about 130,000 clones, approximately 60% of them seen just once; the ten biggest clones take up roughly 1.7%. Source material: PBMCs. Receptor source: a human donor in good health. Each CDR3 is given with its conserved first and last residue. The D gene is left open where the match is weak. Not every row has a clone size; where given, it reads once, few, many or a size class.

J,length,D,size,V,DNA,CDR3
TRBJ2-1,16,TRBD2,NA,TRBV7-2,TGTGCCAGCAGCTTAGTTGGGACTAGCGGGTCCCCGGGGCAGTTCTTC,CASSLVGTSGSPGQFF
TRBJ2-7,11,NA,NA,TRBV7-2,TGTGCCAGCAGCCCAGGATACGAGCAGTACTTC,CASSPGYEQYF
TRBJ2-1,16,NA,NA,TRBV5-4,TGTGCCAGCAGCTTGGCTGCGGGAAGCTCCTACAATGAGCAGTTCTTC,CASSLAAGSSYNEQFF
TRBJ2-5,17,TRBD1,once,TRBV9,TGTGCCAGCAGCGGCGGGACAGGGACGACGGGAGCAGAGACCCAGTACTTC,CASSGGTGTTGAETQYF
TRBJ1-2,11,NA,few,TRBV9,TGTGCCAGCAGACAGAACTATGGCTACACCTTC,CASRQNYGYTF
TRBJ2-2,15,TRBD2,NA,TRBV9,TGTGCCAGCAGCCGGACTAGCGGGAAAGCCGGGGAGCTGTTTTTT,CASSRTSGKAGELFF
TRBJ2-3,17,TRBD2,NA,TRBV28,TGTGCCAGCAGCTCCCGGAGCGGGAAAGGGAAAACAGATACGCAGTATTTT,CASSSRSGKGKTDTQYF
TRBJ2-1,16,TRBD2,NA,TRBV7-6,TGTGCCAGCAGCCCACGACTAGCGGGAGCCAGCAATGAGCAGTTCTTC,CASSPRLAGASNEQFF
TRBJ2-2,14,NA,NA,TRBV27,TGTGCCAGCAGTCTATCCGCAGGGCCCGGGGAGCTGTTTTTT,CASSLSAGPGELFF
TRBJ2-3,14,NA,NA,TRBV11-2,TGTGCCAGCAGCTTAGGGGCTAGCACAGATACGCAGTATTTT,CASSLGASTDTQYF
TRBJ1-1,14,NA,NA,TRBV11-2,TGTGCCAGCAGCAGGACTGGGGTGGACACTGAAGCTTTCTTT,CASSRTGVDTEAFF
TRBJ2-5,13,NA,NA,TRBV10-3,TGTGCCATCAGTGCCAGGGTTCGGGAGACCCAGTACTTC,CAISARVRETQYF
TRBJ1-5,15,NA,once,TRBV19,TGTGCCAGTAGTATGTTACAGAAGAGCAATCAGCCCCAGCATTTT,CASSMLQKSNQPQHF
TRBJ2-7,14,NA,NA,TRBV5-1,TGCGCCAGCAGCTCGGGCCAGGGAGGCTACGAGCAGTACTTC,CASSSGQGGYEQYF
TRBJ2-5,12,NA,few,TRBV27,TGTGCCAGCAGTTTCGGTGGAGAGACCCAGTACTTC,CASSFGGETQYF
TRBJ1-2,13,NA,NA,TRBV7-2,TGTGCCAGCAGCCCTATGAATAACTATGGCTACACCTTC,CASSPMNNYGYTF
TRBJ2-7,13,TRBD2,NA,TRBV4-1,TGCGCCAGCAGCCAGGGACTAGCAGGCGAGCAGTACTTC,CASSQGLAGEQYF
TRBJ2-2,14,TRBD1,NA,TRBV2,TGTGCCAGCAGGGGACAGGGGGTCACCGGGGAGCTGTTTTTT,CASRGQGVTGELFF
TRBJ1-2,14,TRBD1,few,TRBV10-3,TGTGCCATCAGTGAGGGTAACAGGGGATATGGCTACACCTTC,CAISEGNRGYGYTF
TRBJ1-3,15,NA,NA,TRBV7-9,TGTGCCAGCAGCTTAGGAGGTTTCACTGGAAACACCATATATTTT,CASSLGGFTGNTIYF
TRBJ2-5,14,NA,once,TRBV27,TGTGCCAGCAGCTTCTCTCCGTACCAAGAGACCCAGTACTTC,CASSFSPYQETQYF
TRBJ2-7,14,TRBD2,NA,TRBV27,TGTGCCAGCTCGACTAGCGGACCCTCCTACGAGCAGTACTTC,CASSTSGPSYEQYF
TRBJ2-7,12,NA,NA,TRBV18,TGTGCCAGCTCACCATCCAGCTACGAGCAGTACTTC,CASSPSSYEQYF
TRBJ2-3,17,TRBD2,few,TRBV11-3,TGTGCCAGCAGCTTGTCACTAGCGGGAGGTGGCACAGATACGCAGTATTTT,CASSLSLAGGGTDTQYF
TRBJ2-3,15,TRBD1,NA,TRBV6-1,TGTGCCAGCAGTTCCAGGGGGCAAAGCACAGATACGCAGTATTTT,CASSSRGQSTDTQYF
TRBJ2-5,15,NA,few,TRBV5-1,TGCGCCAGCAGCTCGCCCCAGGGGTCACAAGAGACCCAGTACTTC,CASSSPQGSQETQYF
TRBJ2-5,13,TRBD1,NA,TRBV12-5,TGTGCTAGTGGCAGGACAGGGCTAGAGACCCAGTACTTC,CASGRTGLETQYF
TRBJ1-1,14,NA,NA,TRBV4-1,TGCGCCAGCAGCCAAGGGAACCCGGGCACTGAAGCTTTCTTT,CASSQGNPGTEAFF
TRBJ2-7,16,TRBD2,NA,TRBV27,TGTGCCAGCAGTACGACCTACGGGAGGGCCAGATACGAGCAGTACTTC,CASSTTYGRARYEQYF
TRBJ2-2,13,NA,few,TRBV12-5,TGTGCTAGTGGTTTCTACGGCACCGGGGAGCTGTTTTTT,CASGFYGTGELFF
TRBJ1-2,16,TRBD1,NA,TRBV5-1,TGCGCCAGCAGCCTCGGTTCCGGGACAGGGGGCGAAGGCTACACCTTC,CASSLGSGTGGEGYTF
TRBJ2-3,12,NA,once,TRBV28,TGTGCCAGCAGTACCAAGAGAGATACGCAGTATTTT,CASSTKRDTQYF
TRBJ2-7,15,NA,NA,TRBV12-5,TGTGCTAGTGGTTTGGTCACAGGGTCGCGCTACGAGCAGTACTTC,CASGLVTGSRYEQYF